The TCR beta chain under discussion was sequenced for a study of early T cells in non-severe SARS-CoV-2 infection (dated by TCRdb to about 2021). At the level of the whole study: Because TCR sequencing was done on bulk RNA from unsorted whole blood, the alpha and beta chains could not be paired.

The paper's findings and limits, for the study overall: VDJdb matching was skewed toward anti-spike CD8 responses and likely underestimated virus-specific expansions by missing private and CD4 specificities.

The study was a case-control design nested within a healthcare worker cohort in London, UK, with weekly nasopharyngeal swab PCR tests and blood sampling. Between 23 and 31 March 2020, the week of the UK lockdown, healthcare workers were enrolled and then followed up weekly for as long as 16 weeks. As to this clonotype: Its cognate antigen has yet to be identified. The input lacks base qualities; no much larger clone sits a single base away.

Preparation of the library involved 5' RACE. Sequencing relied on a NextSeq 500. The TCR library protocol attached unique molecular identifiers to individual cDNA molecules to correct for sequencing error and PCR bias. Both TCR alpha and beta chains were sequenced, and tight co-correlation was observed between alpha and beta sequence abundances in each sample. The original methods were these. Decombinator V4 was used to annotate the V gene, J gene and CDR3 of the TCR sequences. TCRs were defined as expanded if a significant change between any two time points was detected under a Poisson model with p below 0.0001. TCR abundances were normalised to the total number of TCRs sequenced in each sample and reported as counts per million. TRAV1-2 paired with TRAJ12, TRAJ20 or TRAJ33 defined MAIT TCRs, while TRAV10 paired with TRAJ18 defined iNKT TCRs. VDJdb, accessed 1 November 2021, was searched for CMV, EBV and SARS-CoV-2 annotated TCRs, excluding TCRs annotated for multiple antigens. Clones were called with MiXCR by TCRdb after fastp trimmed the public reads at Q25, and only in-frame beta chains were retained. Each CDR3 protein appears once, grouped with its most common genes and DNA. TCRdb's processing, not the study's, gives the V and J calls here. Across this sample there are about 55,000 distinct CDR3 sequences, with about an eighth seen only once. The ten largest make up around 1.4% of the sample.

From the cysteine up to the phenylalanine, the CDR3 has a length of 15 residues. CDR3 DNA only is kept here, 45 bases in frame from base 1. V is cut by 0 bases and J by 5 bases, and the space between the germline ends is 13 bases. CDR1 and CDR2 are drawn from the germline V gene (reference sequence): LGHDT, YNNKEL. The sequence was obtained from an adult who was a healthcare worker with PCR-confirmed SARS-CoV-2 infection or an uninfected control (not recorded which). Recombination joined TRBV3-1 with TRBJ2-5; the D gene assignment is ambiguous. Material: whole blood. The nucleotides are TGTGCCAGCAGCCAAGACCGACGGCCAGAGGAGACCCAGTACTTC. This gives the protein CASSQDRRPEETQYF.